The T cell receptor beta chain under discussion was sequenced for a study of blood T cell repertoires in COVID-19. V was clipped by 4 bases and J by 7 bases; unmatched bases: 5. The CDR3 consists of 12 residues. The germline gives CDR1 SQVTM, CDR2 ANQGSEA. Recovered status in Cohort 3 required two negative PCRs, clearance, or symptom resolution. This clone has ten or more counts. Libraries were prepared by immunoSEQ multiplex PCR; TCRdb keeps only in-frame clonotypes and omits some of them. The table records about 190,000 clones, 86% of them present only once. V gene TRBV29-1 combines with J gene TRBJ2-5, with 8 bases fitting TRBD2. The sequenced sample consisted of PBMCs or T cells enriched from blood (not recorded which). The receptor comes from a woman aged 30 to 39 who had recovered from COVID-19. In nucleotides, the CDR3 is TGCAGCGTTGCACAGCGGGAGTTGACCCAGTACTTC. Amino acid sequence: CSVAQRELTQYF.